Listed here are 6 T cell receptor beta chains from one sample, sequenced in a study of cytomegalovirus exposure and HLA in healthy donors. In the PCR, 60 Vbeta and 13 Jbeta primers were used. Assay used: immunoSEQ multiplex PCR; TCRdb lists only in-frame clones, some missing. The sample has 65,000 to 85,000 clones, more than 60% seen once. Sample: PBMCs. These receptors originate from a male donor in good health and CMV-seropositive.

V and J are TRBV11-1 and TRBJ2-1, with D uncertain. This CDR3 is built from 16 residues. Germline lookup yields CDR1 SGHAT and CDR2 FQDESV (reference sequence). The ends were cut back, 1 base at V and 3 bases at J, with 13 bases in the middle. The CDR3 is CASSLGGEALYNEQFF. In DNA, the CDR3 is TGTGCCAGCAGCTTAGGCGGAGAAGCCCTCTACAATGAGCAGTTCTTC.

V and J are TRBV4-1 and TRBJ2-7, with 11 bases aligning to TRBD2. Germline V gives CDR1 MGHRA, CDR2 YSYEKL. The V gene end was trimmed by 1 base and the J gene end by 4 bases; junction bases not matched to a gene: 15. The CDR3 is 19 amino acids. The CDR3 here is CASSQGSRGASGRFYEQYF. The CDR3 DNA reads as TGCGCCAGCAGCCAAGGTAGCAGGGGTGCTAGCGGGAGGTTTTACGAGCAGTACTTC.

V and J are TRBV4-1 and TRBJ1-2, with a tentative D call TRBD1 (6 bases). V lost 3 bases and J lost 7, with 18 bases in between. The V gene's germline CDR1 is MGHRA and CDR2 YSYEKL. This CDR3 contains 15 residues. CDR3 in amino acids: CASSQGYRVSAGYTF. For the CDR3, the DNA is TGCGCCAGCAGCCAGGGTTACAGGGTGTCTGCTGGCTACACCTTC.

The V call is TRBV5-6, the J call TRBJ1-1; D is uncertain. V was cut by 3 bases and J by 11 bases, with 11 bases left in between. The CDR3 has 11 residues. CDR1 and CDR2 (germline): SGHDT, YYEEEE. CDR3 bases: TGTGCCAGCAGCTCACAAAACACCGCTTTCTTT. Encoded protein: CASSSQNTAFF.

This clone has a handful of counts. An end of the junction differs from the germline gene, which may be a read error. The chain carries TRBV7-9 and TRBJ1-4; 10 bases agree with TRBD1. Germline CDR1 reads SEHNR; CDR2 reads FQNEAQ (reference sequence). This CDR3 is 14 amino acids long. CDR3 sequence: CSSSFGTGDEKLFF. In nucleotides, the CDR3 is TGTTCCAGCAGCTTCGGGACAGGGGATGAAAAACTGTTTTTT.

This sequence joins TRBV30 and TRBJ1-2; 9 bases map to TRBD1. The CDR3 runs to 13 residues. Germline loops: CDR1 GTSNPN, CDR2 SVGIG (reference sequence). The V gene end was trimmed by 3 bases and the J gene end by 8 bases; junction bases not matched to a gene: 7. The CDR3 here is CAWSIRTGVGYTF. As DNA, the CDR3 is TGTGCCTGGAGCATAAGGACAGGGGTAGGCTACACCTTC. Together with reference TRBV30 and TRBJ1-2, the CDR3 gives the full variable domain: SQTIHQWPATLVQPVGSPLSLECTVEGTSNPNLYWYRQAAGRGLQLLFYSVGIGQISSEVPQNLSASRPQDRQFILSSKKLLLSDSGFYLCAWSIRTGVGYTFGSGTRLTVV.